The 9 T cell receptor beta chains presented below share a single source sample, sequenced in a study of blood T cell repertoires in COVID-19. TCRdb's table, derived via immunoSEQ multiplex PCR, lists solely in-frame clones and lacks some. Here the sample spans 300,000 or so clones, approximately 83% being singletons. Sequencing input: PBMCs or T cells enriched from blood (not recorded which). The source is a woman aged 40 to 49 with acute COVID-19.

The chain combines TRBV21-1 with TRBJ2-7; the table's D call TRBD2 went unverified against the DNA. TRBV21-1 constitutes a pseudogene. The CDR3 length is 19 residues. The CDR3 DNA reads as TGTGCCAGCTGCCTCCTTTTGATAGCGGGAGGGCCAGGTTCCTACGAGCAGTACTTC. Its protein is CASCLLLIAGGPGSYEQYF.

The rearrangement links TRBV28 to TRBJ2-7; 9 positions agree with TRBD1. The V gene end was trimmed by 4 bases and the J gene end by 4 bases; junction bases not matched to a gene: 8. The V gene's germline CDR1 is MDHEN and CDR2 SYDVKM. The CDR3 has 15 residues. The DNA of the CDR3 is TGTGCCAGCAGTTCCGTACAGGGGGCTTTTTACGAGCAGTACTTC. It specifies CASSSVQGAFYEQYF.

The CDR3 protein is CASSFQLATNEQFF. The CDR3 DNA reads TGCGCCAGCAGCTTCCAACTAGCGACCAATGAGCAGTTCTTC. The chain combines TRBV5-1 with TRBJ2-1; 7 positions match TRBD2. CDR1 and CDR2 from the germline V gene are SGHRS and YFSETQ. The CDR3 has 14 amino acids. V dropped 2 bases and J dropped 6; count of bases not matched to a gene: 5.

CDR3 amino acids: CASSQDSSGGLAGVNEQYF. CDR3 nucleotides: TGCGCCAGCAGCCAAGATTCCTCTGGCGGACTAGCGGGAGTGAACGAGCAGTACTTC. The chain uses TRBV4-3 and TRBJ2-7; 13 bases are shared with TRBD2. Unmatched junction bases numbered 13, after V lost 0 bases and J lost 5 bases. The CDR3 is 19 residues long. From germline, CDR1 is LGHNA and CDR2 YSLEER.

This clone was found a few times. The CDR3 DNA reads as TGCGCCAGCAGCCAAGTTAGATACCAAGAGACCCAGTACTTC. Its translation is CASSQVRYQETQYF. V gene TRBV4-1 combines with J gene TRBJ2-5, with no clear D. Trimming removed 1 base from V and 0 bases from J, with 6 bases in between. The germline gives CDR1 MGHRA, CDR2 YSYEKL. There are 14 residues in the CDR3.

The V and J genes are TRBV5-1 and TRBJ2-7, with 9 bases aligning to TRBD1. Trimming took 0 bases from V and 3 from J; bases not matched to a gene: 4. The CDR3 spans 15 residues. From germline, CDR1 is SGHRS and CDR2 YFSETQ. The CDR3 reads CASSLGGTGIYEQYF. The CDR3 nucleotides read TGCGCCAGCAGCTTGGGTGGGACAGGGATCTACGAGCAGTACTTC.

CDR3 bases: TGTGCCAGCAGCAAAGCCGGAGACTCGGGCTACACCTTC. Amino acid sequence: CASSKAGDSGYTF. This chain joins TRBV21-1 and TRBJ1-2. TRBV21-1 is reported as a pseudogene. CDR3 length: 13 amino acids.

This clone appeared a few times. CDR3 loop: CASSLNRGSVEKLFF. The CDR3 bases are TGTGCCAGCAGCCTAAACAGGGGGTCGGTAGAAAAACTGTTTTTT. V and J are TRBV7-2 and TRBJ1-4, with 8 bases identical to TRBD1. Germline-derived CDR1 and CDR2 are SGHTA and FQGNSA. The CDR3 loop spans 15 amino acids. The J segment lost 8 bases and the V segment lost 5 bases, leaving 10 bases of the junction unmatched.

V and J are TRBV10-1 and TRBJ1-5; TRBD1 matches at 10 bases. This CDR3 is built from 16 residues. V was pared by 7 bases and J by 3 bases, with 9 bases of the junction left unmatched. Germline CDR1 WNHNN, CDR2 SYGVQD (reference sequence). The CDR3 region is CASNFPGQGINQPQHF. Here the CDR3 DNA reads TGCGCCAGCAACTTCCCGGGACAGGGGATCAATCAGCCCCAGCATTTT.